This T cell receptor beta chain was identified during a study of blood T cell repertoires in COVID-19. Study summary: The cDNA or gDNA used as material had been derived from T cells, B-cell-depleted T cells, or PBMCs.

Clones were sequenced by immunoSEQ multiplex PCR, and TCRdb holds only the in-frame ones, with some missing. The sample yields approximately 300,000 clones, about 85% seen once. This sequence originates from a woman aged 50 to 60 who had recovered from COVID-19. Input material: peripheral blood.

The CDR3 DNA reads TGTGCCAGCAGTTTCCTAAGACCGGGACAGGGAGCCGAGCAGTACTTC. Its translation: CASSFLRPGQGAEQYF. The chain is built from TRBV27 and TRBJ2-7; 9 positions agree with TRBD1. CDR1 and CDR2 from the germline V gene are MNHEY and SMNVEV (reference sequence). There are 16 residues in the CDR3. The junction had 12 bases not matched to a gene; V was cut back by 3 bases and J by 6 bases.